This T cell receptor (beta chain) was found in a study of blood T cell repertoires in COVID-19. On the study more broadly: COVID-19 samples from acute and convalescent phases originated in the United States, Italy and Spain. PBMCs, B-cell-depleted T cells, or T cells provided the cDNA or gDNA that made up the material.

The assay was immunoSEQ multiplex PCR, and TCRdb's table has in-frame clones only and misses some. The profile shows 410,000 or so clones, around 91% of them singletons. Enrolment of Seattle patients took place during active infection, and they were followed longitudinally. This TCR derives from a woman between 40 and 50 years old with COVID-19, enrolled during active disease. The sequencing input was peripheral blood.

The DNA for the CDR3 is TGTGCCAGCAGCGTACTAGCGGGAGAAGAGACCCAGTACTTC. Its translation: CASSVLAGEETQYF. The chain couples TRBV9 to TRBJ2-5; 10 bases are shared with TRBD2. V trimming: 1 base; J trimming: 3 bases; junction bases outside the gene matches: 0. Germline V gene data show CDR1 as SGDLS and CDR2 as YYNGEE. The CDR3 covers 14 residues.